These 20 T cell receptor beta chains originate from one sample sequenced in a study of cytomegalovirus exposure and HLA in healthy donors. PCR employed 60 Vbeta and 13 Jbeta primers. Sequenced by immunoSEQ multiplex PCR; TCRdb stores in-frame clones only, minus some. The repertoire holds about 190,000 clones, with 75% to 90% as singletons. Sequenced input: PBMCs. The origin of the receptors is a woman aged 50 to 60 in good health and CMV-seropositive.

In the case of this clone: Other DNA sequences in the sample encode the same CDR3. This chain uses TRBV5-1 with TRBJ1-1; TRBD1 matches 7 bases. V lost 3 bases to trimming and J lost 1 base; unmatched junction nucleotides: 3. Germline assignment: CDR1 SGHRS and CDR2 YFSETQ. The length of the CDR3 is 14 residues. The CDR3 DNA follows: TGCGCCAGCAGCTCCCAGGGGGGGAACACTGAAGCTTTCTTT. Translating it yields CASSSQGGNTEAFF.

The genes are TRBV6-5 and TRBJ2-3; 8 bases align to TRBD2. Germline CDR1 and CDR2: MNHEY and SVGAGI. With V trimmed by 5 bases and J by 1 base, 5 bases remained unmatched. CDR3 length equals 15 residues. This chain's CDR3 is CASSAGGARTDTQYF. As DNA, the CDR3 is TGTGCCAGCAGTGCGGGGGGCGCTCGCACAGATACGCAGTATTTT.

This clone has a single count. This chain links TRBV20-1 with TRBJ2-1; a possible D gene is TRBD1 (5 bases). CDR1 DFQATT and CDR2 SNEGSKA come from the germline V gene (reference sequence). Deletions cut 5 bases from V and 8 bases from J, with 7 bases between. This CDR3 region has 10 residues. This CDR3 reads CSALQDEQFF. The CDR3 DNA reads TGCAGTGCTTTACAGGATGAGCAGTTCTTC.

The V call is TRBV18, the J call TRBJ2-6; 9 nucleotides align to TRBD1. Germline lookup yields CDR1 KGHSH and CDR2 LQKENI. CDR3 length equals 19 residues. The V and J ends lost 3 bases and 0 bases, in that order; junction bases with no gene match: 9. This chain's CDR3 is CASSPTGTGTNSGANVLTF. The CDR3 nucleotides are TGTGCCAGCTCACCCACCGGGACAGGGACAAACTCTGGGGCCAACGTCCTGACTTTC.

This chain joins TRBV7-9 and TRBJ1-2; 8 bases are shared with TRBD1. The junction had 16 bases not matched to a gene; V was cut back by 8 bases and J by 8 bases. This CDR3 contains 15 residues. CDR1 and CDR2 from the germline V gene are SEHNR and FQNEAQ (reference sequence). The CDR3 DNA follows: TGTGCCAGCGGTCCGGGGACAGGAGCGGGCTTGGGCTACACCTTC. This sequence encodes CASGPGTGAGLGYTF.

The sample holds one count of this clone. This chain links TRBV28 with TRBJ2-7; 9 bases align to TRBD1. J was trimmed by 4 bases and V by 3 bases; bases with no gene match: 4. Germline values: CDR1 MDHEN, CDR2 SYDVKM. The CDR3 sequence is 14 residues long. The CDR3 bases are TGTGCCAGCAGTTTGAGGACAGGGGCTTACGAGCAGTACTTC. Translated: CASSLRTGAYEQYF.

About this clone itself: The final CDR3 position lacks the conserved phenylalanine or tryptophan, pointing to a likely read error. The V call is TRBV6-5, the J call TRBJ1-6, with D perhaps matching TRBD1 (6 bases). The V gene's germline CDR1 is MNHEY and CDR2 SVGAGI. The CDR3 sequence is 16 residues long. This chain's CDR3 is CASSYSGARWNSPLHL. CDR3 nucleotide sequence: TGTGCCAGCAGTTACTCGGGGGCTCGTTGGAATTCCCCCCTCCACCTT.

The rearrangement uses TRBV27 and TRBJ2-7, with D perhaps TRBD1 (6 bases). This CDR3 spans 15 amino acids. Germline assignment: CDR1 MNHEY and CDR2 SMNVEV (reference sequence). V lost 2 bases to trimming and J lost 4 bases, with 15 bases between them. The CDR3 sequence is CASSLVGGTQYEQYF. DNA of the CDR3: TGTGCCAGCAGTTTAGTTGGGGGCACCCAATACGAGCAGTACTTC.

The rearrangement links TRBV5-1 to TRBJ1-1, with 11 bases lining up with TRBD1. Germline trimming cut 0 bases from V and 4 bases from J; bases unmatched to any gene: 5. Germline loops: CDR1 SGHRS, CDR2 YFSETQ. This CDR3 is built from 16 residues. CDR3: CASSLGDRGVGTEAFF. DNA of the CDR3: TGCGCCAGCAGCTTGGGGGACAGGGGGGTCGGCACTGAAGCTTTCTTT.

This clone was counted a single time. The gene calls are TRBV7-8 and TRBJ2-1; 9 bases match TRBD2. Germline V gives CDR1 SGHVS, CDR2 FQNEAQ. The CDR3 is 17 residues long. Losses at the gene ends were 2 bases for V and 7 bases for J; bases not matched to a gene: 12. CDR3 nucleotide sequence: TGTGCCAGCAGCTTAAGCGGGGGAGCGGGGGGAAGAAATGAGCAGTTCTTC. This encodes CASSLSGGAGGRNEQFF.

This chain uses TRBV4-2 with TRBJ1-5; the D gene is possibly TRBD1 (5 bases). The CDR3 covers 15 residues. V dropped 2 bases and J dropped 5 bases, with 13 bases sitting between them. Per germline, CDR1 LGHNA and CDR2 YNFKEQ. DNA of the CDR3: TGTGCCAGCAGCCAATCCAGGGTGGAACATCAGCCCCAGCATTTT. This gives the protein CASSQSRVEHQPQHF.

In this sample, this clone turned up once. The chain recombines TRBV7-9 with TRBJ1-1, with 9 bases lining up with TRBD1. The V gene end was trimmed by 4 bases and the J gene end by 4 bases; junction bases not matched to a gene: 13. CDR3 length equals 17 residues. Germline loops: CDR1 SEHNR, CDR2 FQNEAQ (reference sequence). CDR3 DNA: TGTGCCAGCAGCTGGATCTTTGGACAGGGGATTGGCACTGAAGCTTTCTTT. This gives the protein CASSWIFGQGIGTEAFF.

V gene TRBV5-1 combines with J gene TRBJ2-7; TRBD1 might be the D (5 bases). The CDR3 has 14 amino acids. Per germline, CDR1 SGHRS and CDR2 YFSETQ. V lost 1 base, J lost 0 bases, and 8 bases lay in between. CDR3 sequence: CASSLYRSSYEQYF. In nucleotides, the CDR3 is TGCGCCAGCAGCTTGTACAGGAGCTCCTACGAGCAGTACTTC.

This clone was recorded a few times. The rearrangement joins TRBV7-2 to TRBJ1-5; 8 nucleotides match TRBD1. Germline V lookup: CDR1 SGHTA, CDR2 FQGNSA. This CDR3 has 14 residues. V dropped 3 bases and J dropped 5; count of bases not matched to a gene: 3. The CDR3 DNA is TGTGCCAGCAGCTTGGCAGGGGGCGATCAGCCCCAGCATTTT. Its protein product is CASSLAGGDQPQHF.

This clone was observed a few times. The J gene is TRBJ2-3, the V gene TRBV4-3; TRBD2 is a possible D gene (6 bases). V was pared by 1 base and J by 6 bases, with 17 bases between. This CDR3 contains 16 residues. Germline CDR1 is LGHNA and CDR2 is YSLEER. The CDR3 sequence: CASSQGFGGASDTQYF. The CDR3 nucleotides are TGCGCCAGCAGCCAAGGCTTCGGCGGGGCGTCGGATACGCAGTATTTT.

The chain is built from TRBV28 and TRBJ2-2; 7 positions agree with TRBD2. The germline V gene has CDR1 MDHEN and CDR2 SYDVKM. V shed 5 bases, J shed 1 base, and the junction held 4 bases outside the gene matches. The CDR3 sequence is 15 residues long. The CDR3: CASSRTGGNTGELFF. CDR3 in DNA: TGTGCCAGCAGTCGAACGGGGGGGAACACCGGGGAGCTGTTTTTT.

The V and J genes are TRBV7-8 and TRBJ1-6; D gene uncertain. The CDR3 covers 12 residues. V was pared by 4 bases and J by 9 bases, with 7 bases between. CDR1 and CDR2 from the germline V gene are SGHVS and FQNEAQ. CDR3 sequence: CASSSQASPLHF. The CDR3 coding sequence is TGTGCCAGCAGCTCCCAGGCTTCACCCCTCCACTTT.

The chain has TRBV7-2 and TRBJ1-5; the match to TRBD1 covers 9 bases. This CDR3 spans 15 amino acids. Germline assignment: CDR1 SGHTA and CDR2 FQGNSA. With 5 bases clipped from V and 1 base from J, the junction kept 3 bases outside the gene matches. CDR3 DNA sequence: TGTGCCAGCAGCGCGGGACAGGGCAGCAATCAGCCCCAGCATTTT. Translation: CASSAGQGSNQPQHF.

This sequence joins TRBV21-1 and TRBJ1-5; the D call of TRBD1 is as the table states it, not checked on the DNA. TRBV21-1 is a pseudogene. The CDR3 has 15 amino acids. Written as DNA, the CDR3 is TGTGCCAGCAGCAATTCCAGCCAGGGGGGTCAGCCCCAGCATTTT. Translated, it gives CASSNSSQGGQPQHF.

This chain connects TRBV27 to TRBJ1-2; D perhaps matches TRBD1 (5 bases). The CDR3 is 14 residues long. The germline V gene has CDR1 MNHEY and CDR2 SMNVEV (reference sequence). Trimming took off 6 bases at V and 4 bases at J, with 15 bases between the two ends. CDR3 nucleotide sequence: TGTGCCAGCAGGGCCAGGGACTGGGGCTATGGCTACACCTTC. It codes for CASRARDWGYGYTF.